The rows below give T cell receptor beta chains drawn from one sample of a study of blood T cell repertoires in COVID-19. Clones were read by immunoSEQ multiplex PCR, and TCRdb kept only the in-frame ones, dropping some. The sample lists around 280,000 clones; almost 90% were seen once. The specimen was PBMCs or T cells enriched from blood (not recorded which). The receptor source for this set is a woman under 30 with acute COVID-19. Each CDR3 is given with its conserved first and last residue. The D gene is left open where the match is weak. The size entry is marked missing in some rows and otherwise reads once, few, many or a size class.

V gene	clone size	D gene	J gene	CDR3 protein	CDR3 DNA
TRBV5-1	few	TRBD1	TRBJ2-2	CASSLTGANTGELFF	TGCGCCAGCAGCCTGACAGGGGCGAACACCGGGGAGCTGTTTTTT
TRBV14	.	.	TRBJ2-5	CASSPALGAVWVQETQYF	TGTGCCAGCAGCCCAGCGTTGGGAGCGGTTTGGGTCCAAGAGACCCAGTACTTC
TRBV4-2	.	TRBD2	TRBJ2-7	CASSQESGGYEQYF	TGTGCCAGCAGCCAAGAATCCGGGGGGTACGAGCAGTACTTC
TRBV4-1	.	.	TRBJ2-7	CASSQGGLAYYEQYF	TGCGCCAGCAGCCAAGGTGGACTGGCCTACTACGAGCAGTACTTC
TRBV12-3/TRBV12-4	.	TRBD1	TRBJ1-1	CASSTGAVAEAFF	TGTGCCAGCAGCACAGGGGCGGTGGCTGAAGCTTTCTTT
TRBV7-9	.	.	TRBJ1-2	CASSLGGYSANYGYTF	TGTGCCAGCAGCTTAGGCGGGTATTCAGCTAACTATGGCTACACCTTC
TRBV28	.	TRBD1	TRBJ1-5	CASSRQGYSNQPQHF	TGTGCCAGCAGTCGACAGGGTTATAGCAATCAGCCCCAGCATTTT
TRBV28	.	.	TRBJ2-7	CASSFPSLYEQYF	TGTGCCAGCAGTTTCCCCTCCCTCTACGAGCAGTACTTC
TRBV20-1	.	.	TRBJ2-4	CSASHDSQNIQYF	TGCAGTGCTAGTCATGACTCACAAAACATTCAGTACTTC
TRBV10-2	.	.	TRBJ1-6	CASSGPQGTFGSLHF	TGCGCCAGCAGTGGACCTCAGGGGACGTTTGGATCCCTCCACTTT
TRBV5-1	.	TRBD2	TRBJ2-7	CASHKAGVDEQYF	TGCGCCAGCCATAAAGCGGGAGTCGACGAGCAGTACTTC
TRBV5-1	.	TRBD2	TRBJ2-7	CASSPRFRLAGGQYEQYF	TGCGCCAGCAGCCCGAGATTTAGACTAGCGGGAGGGCAGTACGAGCAGTACTTC